A single sample is the source of the 7 T cell receptor beta chains below, sequenced in a study of blood T cell repertoires in COVID-19. The method was immunoSEQ multiplex PCR; TCRdb's version includes in-frame clones alone and lacks a portion of them. Altogether 190,000 or so clones are present, about 95% being singletons, with the ten largest covering about 0.76%. The sample was peripheral blood. Every receptor here comes from a man in his thirties or forties with COVID-19, enrolled during active disease.

The chain joins TRBV6-5 to TRBJ1-6; D is undetermined. This CDR3 is 12 amino acids long. V shed 11 bases and J shed 9 bases, with 14 bases lying between them. Germline V gene lookup returns CDR1 MNHEY and CDR2 SVGAGI. CDR3 sequence: CASKRLGSPLHF. CDR3 nucleotide sequence: TGTGCCTCCAAGAGGTTGGGTTCACCCCTCCACTTT.

The rearrangement joins TRBV6-5 to TRBJ2-3; 10 bases fit TRBD1. Germline loops: CDR1 MNHEY, CDR2 SVGAGI. V dropped 2 bases and J dropped 6; count of bases not matched to a gene: 8. CDR3 size: 16 residues. The DNA of the CDR3 is TGTGCCAGCAGTTACACCCTCCGGACAGGGGGGGATACGCAGTATTTT. Its protein product is CASSYTLRTGGDTQYF.

This chain connects TRBV12-3 or TRBV12-4 to TRBJ2-1, with D possibly being TRBD1 (5 bases). Trimming stripped 6 bases from V and 2 bases from J, with 8 bases between. The CDR3 spans 13 residues. CDR3 amino acids: CASRVTAYNEQFF. The CDR3 DNA sequence: TGTGCCAGCAGGGTGACAGCCTACAATGAGCAGTTCTTC.

The chain links TRBV11-1 to TRBJ1-2, with D hard to call. The V gene lost 5 bases and the J gene lost 6 bases, with 13 bases spanning the gap. The germline V gene encodes CDR1 SGHAT and CDR2 FQDESV (reference sequence). This CDR3 is 13 amino acids long. The CDR3 DNA is TGTGCCAGCAGCGAAGGAGTTAGGAATGGCTACACCTTC. Protein sequence: CASSEGVRNGYTF.

The V gene is TRBV5-4, the J gene TRBJ1-2; 8 bases align to TRBD1. Trimming cost V 4 bases and J 5 bases; bases outside gene matches: 10. The CDR3 sequence is 15 residues long. Germline V gene data show CDR1 as SGHNT and CDR2 as YYREEE (reference sequence). CDR3 sequence reads: CASSGTQGASYGYTF. CDR3 DNA: TGTGCCAGCAGCGGTACTCAGGGGGCGTCTTATGGCTACACCTTC. The full variable domain, completed using reference TRBV5-4 and TRBJ1-2, is ETGVTQSPTHLIKTRGQQVTLRCSSQSGHNTVSWYQQALGQGPQFIFQYYREEENGRGNFPPRFSGLQFPNYSSELNVNALELDDSALYLCASSGTQGASYGYTFGSGTRLTVV.

The chain carries TRBV2 and TRBJ2-3, with D perhaps matching TRBD2 (6 bases). This CDR3 contains 16 residues. Germline loops: CDR1 SNHLY, CDR2 FYNNEI. Trimming stripped 6 bases from V and 1 base from J, with 17 bases between. CDR3 coding DNA: TGTGCCAGCAGAAGGGACTCCCCCCTCCGCACAGATACGCAGTATTTT. Its translation is CASRRDSPLRTDTQYF.

About this clone itself: Its ends do not fully match the called genes, so a read error is possible. The chain recombines TRBV12-5 with TRBJ1-2, with 9 bases fitting TRBD1. The germline CDR1 and CDR2 sequences are LGHNT and FRNRAP. The CDR3 is 11 amino acids. The CDR3 DNA is TGTGCTAGTGGTTTGGTACAGGGGGCCGAATTC. It specifies CASGLVQGAEF.